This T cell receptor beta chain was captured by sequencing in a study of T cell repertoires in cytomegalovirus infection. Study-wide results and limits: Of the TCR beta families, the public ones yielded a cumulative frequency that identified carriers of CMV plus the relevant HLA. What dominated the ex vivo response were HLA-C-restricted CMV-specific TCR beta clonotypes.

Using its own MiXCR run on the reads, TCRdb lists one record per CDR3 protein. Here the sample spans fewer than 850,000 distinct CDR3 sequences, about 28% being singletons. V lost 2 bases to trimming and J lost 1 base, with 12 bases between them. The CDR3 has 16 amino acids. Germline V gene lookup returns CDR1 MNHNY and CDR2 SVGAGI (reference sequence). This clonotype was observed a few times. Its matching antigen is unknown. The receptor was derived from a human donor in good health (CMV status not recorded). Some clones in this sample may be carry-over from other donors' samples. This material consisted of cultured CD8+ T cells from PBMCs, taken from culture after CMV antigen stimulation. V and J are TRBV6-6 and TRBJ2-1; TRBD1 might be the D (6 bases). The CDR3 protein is CASSYTYRVSYNEQFF. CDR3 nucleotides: TGTGCCAGCAGTTACACATACAGGGTTTCCTACAATGAGCAGTTCTTC.